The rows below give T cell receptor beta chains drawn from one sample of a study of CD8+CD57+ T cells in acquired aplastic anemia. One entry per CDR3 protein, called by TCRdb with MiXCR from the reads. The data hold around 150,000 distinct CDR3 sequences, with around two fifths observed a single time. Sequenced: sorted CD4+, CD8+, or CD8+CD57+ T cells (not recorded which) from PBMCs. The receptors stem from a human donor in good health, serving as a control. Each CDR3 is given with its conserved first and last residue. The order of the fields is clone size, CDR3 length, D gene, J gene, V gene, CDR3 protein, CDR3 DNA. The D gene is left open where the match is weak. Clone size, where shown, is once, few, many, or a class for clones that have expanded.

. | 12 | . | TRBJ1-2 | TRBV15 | CATSRSDRGYTF | TGTGCCACCAGCAGATCAGACAGGGGCTACACCTTC
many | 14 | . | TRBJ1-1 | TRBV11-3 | CASSLEGGDTEAFF | TGTGCCAGCAGCTTAGAGGGCGGGGACACTGAAGCTTTCTTT
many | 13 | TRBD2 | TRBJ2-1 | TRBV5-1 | CASRGGNNNEQFF | TGCGCCAGCCGGGGGGGGAATAACAATGAGCAGTTCTTC
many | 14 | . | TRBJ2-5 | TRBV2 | CASSVQGTKETQYF | TGTGCCAGCAGTGTGCAGGGAACGAAAGAGACCCAGTACTTC
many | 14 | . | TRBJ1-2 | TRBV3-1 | CASSQDQGLGGYTF | TGTGCCAGCAGCCAAGACCAGGGATTGGGGGGCTACACCTTC
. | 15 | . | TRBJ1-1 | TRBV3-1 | CASSQDFQAGPGAFF | TGTGCCAGCAGCCAAGATTTTCAAGCAGGCCCAGGGGCTTTCTTT
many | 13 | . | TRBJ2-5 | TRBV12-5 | CASGLGIQETQYF | TGTGCTAGTGGTTTGGGGATCCAAGAGACCCAGTACTTC
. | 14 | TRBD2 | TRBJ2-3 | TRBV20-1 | CSARSSGAVDTQYF | TGCAGTGCTAGATCTAGCGGGGCGGTAGATACGCAGTATTTT
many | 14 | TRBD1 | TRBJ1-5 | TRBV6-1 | CASNLRGSNQPQHF | TGTGCCAGCAACCTCAGGGGGTCCAATCAGCCCCAGCATTTT
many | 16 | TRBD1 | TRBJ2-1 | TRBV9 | CASSVGVGQGHNEQFF | TGTGCCAGCAGCGTAGGGGTGGGACAGGGCCACAATGAGCAGTTCTTC
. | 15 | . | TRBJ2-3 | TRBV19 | CASSPGVISTRTQYF | TGTGCCAGTAGTCCCGGGGTTATTTCCACTAGGACGCAGTATTTT
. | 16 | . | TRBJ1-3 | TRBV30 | CAWGLLGGGSGNTIYF | TGTGCCTGGGGGTTGCTTGGGGGGGGCTCTGGAAACACCATATATTTT
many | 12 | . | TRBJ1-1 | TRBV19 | CASSSRALEAFF | TGTGCCAGCTCTTCTAGGGCCCTAGAAGCTTTCTTT